The entry below gives a single T cell receptor (beta chain) sequence along with its context. This record comes from a study of memory CD4+ T cells and cytomegalovirus serostatus. CDR3 length: 15 residues. The germline V and J ends were trimmed by 0 bases and 3 bases, with 11 bases remaining between them. CDR1 MNHNS and CDR2 SASEGT come from the germline V gene. Profiling relied on immunoSEQ multiplex PCR, and the TCRdb table lists in-frame clones only, not all of them. The sample gives approximately 47,000 clones, just under 80% of which show up once; 0.94% is in the top ten. The sort gate was single viable CD3+CD4+CD8-CD45RO+ cells for memory CD4+ T cells.

J is TRBJ1-2 and V is TRBV6-1, with unresolved D. Sequenced input: memory CD4+ T cells from blood. The source is an adult in good health and CMV-seronegative. CDR3 DNA: TGTGCCAGCAGTGAAGCCGGCAGTCATGACTATGGCTACACCTTC. Amino acids: CASSEAGSHDYGYTF.